This T cell receptor beta chain originates from a study of T cells in Graves' hyperthyroidism and ophthalmopathy. About the study: Peripheral blood specimens were obtained at initial diagnosis, prior to any treatment.

Broader study findings: Ophthalmopathy was identified by the model a median about 6.4 months ahead of onset. A model using 13 V-J features told ophthalmopathy apart from stable hyperthyroidism.

This clonotype was recorded at least ten times. Its antigen is currently unknown. This CDR3 region has 18 residues. V shed 1 base and J 3 bases; nucleotides not matched to a gene: 10. The germline V gene encodes CDR1 PRHDT and CDR2 FYEKMQ (reference sequence). It was RNA transcripts that yielded the amplified TCR beta CDR3 regions. The HTBI primer set served for first-round RT-PCR of the TCR CDR3. TCRdb reanalysed the multiplex PCR reads using MiXCR and keeps one entry per CDR3 protein. This sample yields about 290,000 distinct CDR3 sequences, of which about 14% are seen a single time; almost 8% belongs to the top ten. From less than 13 ml of fresh peripheral blood, PBMCs were isolated.

Sequenced: blood. The receptor comes from a woman aged 25 to 39 with Graves' hyperthyroidism that later progressed to Graves' ophthalmopathy. The chain is built from TRBV13 and TRBJ2-3; 10 bases align to TRBD2. CDR3 region: CASSLAEGAGGPTDTQYF. CDR3 DNA: TGTGCCAGCAGCTTAGCAGAGGGAGCGGGAGGGCCGACAGATACGCAGTATTTT.